This T cell receptor beta chain stems from a study of blood T cell repertoires in COVID-19. Looking at the study overall: The United States, Italy and Spain provided the acute and convalescent COVID-19 samples. T cells, B-cell-depleted T cells, or PBMCs provided the cDNA or gDNA that served as material.

Authors' methods: Reference gene primer amplification in the assay estimated nucleated cell counts. Some clones are missing from TCRdb's copy, which holds only in-frame ones; the method was immunoSEQ multiplex PCR. V and J calls and clone size follow that table, whereas D and trimming were derived from the DNA. Of approximately 430,000 clones listed, approximately 90% are singletons. CDR1 is SEHNR and CDR2 is FQNEAQ in the germline V gene (reference sequence). This CDR3 is built from 16 residues. The ends lost 2 bases at V and 7 bases at J; junction bases unmatched: 10. This receptor was obtained from a woman aged 25 to 45 with active or convalescent COVID-19. Material for sequencing was peripheral blood. V usage is TRBV7-9 and J usage is TRBJ1-4, with 7 bases lining up with TRBD1. CDR3 in amino acids: CASSLTGQAVSEKLFF. For the CDR3, the DNA is TGTGCCAGCAGCTTAACTGGACAGGCGGTCAGTGAAAAACTGTTTTTT.